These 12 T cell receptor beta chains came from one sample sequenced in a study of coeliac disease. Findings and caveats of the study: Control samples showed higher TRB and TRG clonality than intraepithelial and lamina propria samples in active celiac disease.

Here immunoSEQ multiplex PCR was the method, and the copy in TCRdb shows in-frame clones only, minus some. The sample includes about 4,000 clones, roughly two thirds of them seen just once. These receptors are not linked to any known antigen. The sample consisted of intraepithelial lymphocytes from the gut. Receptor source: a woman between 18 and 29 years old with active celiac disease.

Written as DNA, the CDR3 is TGTGCCAGCAGTGACAGAGGCTATGGCTACACCTTC. Residues: CASSDRGYGYTF. The J gene is TRBJ1-2, the V gene TRBV11-3, with a weak D call TRBD1 (5 bases). The germline gives CDR1 SGHNT, CDR2 YENEEA. The CDR3 is made up of 12 amino acids. The V end was cut by 6 bases, the J end by 4 bases, with 9 bases between. Based on the CDR3 plus reference TRBV11-3 and TRBJ1-2, the full variable domain is EAGVVQSPRYKIIEKKQPVAFWCNPISGHNTLYWYLQNLGQGPELLIRYENEEAVDDSQLPKDRFSAERLKGVDSTLKIQPAELGDSAVYLCASSDRGYGYTFGSGTRLTVV.

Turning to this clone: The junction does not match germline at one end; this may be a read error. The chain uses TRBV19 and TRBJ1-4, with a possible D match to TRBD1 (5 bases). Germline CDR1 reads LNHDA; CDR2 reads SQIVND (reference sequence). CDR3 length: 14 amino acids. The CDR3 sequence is CTSSWGLGYEKLFF. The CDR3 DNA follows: TGTACCAGTAGCTGGGGACTGGGATATGAAAAACTGTTTTTT.

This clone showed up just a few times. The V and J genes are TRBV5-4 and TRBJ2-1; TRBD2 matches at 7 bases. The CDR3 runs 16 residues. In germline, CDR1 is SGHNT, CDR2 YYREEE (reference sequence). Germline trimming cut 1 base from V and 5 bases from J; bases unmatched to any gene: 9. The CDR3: CASSLSRLAENNEQFF. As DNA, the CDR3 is TGTGCCAGCAGCTTGTCCCGTCTAGCGGAGAACAATGAGCAGTTCTTC. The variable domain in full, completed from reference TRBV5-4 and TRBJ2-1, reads ETGVTQSPTHLIKTRGQQVTLRCSSQSGHNTVSWYQQALGQGPQFIFQYYREEENGRGNFPPRFSGLQFPNYSSELNVNALELDDSALYLCASSLSRLAENNEQFFGPGTRLTVL.

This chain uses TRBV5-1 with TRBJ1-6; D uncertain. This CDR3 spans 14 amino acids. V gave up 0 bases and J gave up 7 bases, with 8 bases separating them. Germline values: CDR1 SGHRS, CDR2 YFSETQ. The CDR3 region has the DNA TGCGCCAGCAGCTTGGGACGTAGCAATTCACCCCTCCACTTT. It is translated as CASSLGRSNSPLHF.

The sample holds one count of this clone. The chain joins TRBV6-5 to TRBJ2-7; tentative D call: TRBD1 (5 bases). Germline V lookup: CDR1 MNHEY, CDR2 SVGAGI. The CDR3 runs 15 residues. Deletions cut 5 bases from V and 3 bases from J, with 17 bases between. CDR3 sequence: CASSHAPDIVYEQYF. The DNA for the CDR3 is TGTGCCAGCAGTCACGCCCCGGACATCGTCTACGAGCAGTACTTC.

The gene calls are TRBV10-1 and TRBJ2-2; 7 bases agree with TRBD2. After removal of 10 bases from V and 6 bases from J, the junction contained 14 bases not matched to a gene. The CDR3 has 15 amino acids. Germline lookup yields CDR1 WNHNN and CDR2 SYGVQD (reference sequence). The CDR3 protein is CATKTIAGPSGELFF. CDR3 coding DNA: TGCGCCACCAAGACAATAGCGGGTCCATCCGGGGAGCTGTTTTTT.

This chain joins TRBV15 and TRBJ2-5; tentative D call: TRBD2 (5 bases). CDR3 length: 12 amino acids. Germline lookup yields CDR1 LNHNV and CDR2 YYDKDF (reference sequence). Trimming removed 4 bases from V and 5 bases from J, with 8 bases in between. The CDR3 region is CATSTPGETQYF. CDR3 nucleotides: TGTGCCACCAGCACTCCGGGGGAGACCCAGTACTTC.

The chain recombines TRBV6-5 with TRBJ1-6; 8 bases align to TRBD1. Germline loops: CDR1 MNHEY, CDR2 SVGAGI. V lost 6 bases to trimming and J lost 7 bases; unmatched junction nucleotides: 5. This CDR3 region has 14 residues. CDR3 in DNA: TGTGCCAGCAGGCGGACAGGGAACAATTCACCCCTCCACTTT. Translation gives CASRRTGNNSPLHF.

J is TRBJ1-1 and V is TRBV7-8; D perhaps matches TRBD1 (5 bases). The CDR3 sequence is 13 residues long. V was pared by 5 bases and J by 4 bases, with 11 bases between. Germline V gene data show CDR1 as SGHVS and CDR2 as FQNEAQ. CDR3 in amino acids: CASSRGSGTEAFF. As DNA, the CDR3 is TGTGCCAGCAGCAGGGGTTCGGGCACTGAAGCTTTCTTT.

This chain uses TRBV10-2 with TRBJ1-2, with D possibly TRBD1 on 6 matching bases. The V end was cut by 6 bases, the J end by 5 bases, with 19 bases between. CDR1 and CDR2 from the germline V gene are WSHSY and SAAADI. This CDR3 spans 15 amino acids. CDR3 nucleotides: TGCGCCAGCAGGTTGACAGGACATAGGGGTTATGGCTACACCTTC. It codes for CASRLTGHRGYGYTF.

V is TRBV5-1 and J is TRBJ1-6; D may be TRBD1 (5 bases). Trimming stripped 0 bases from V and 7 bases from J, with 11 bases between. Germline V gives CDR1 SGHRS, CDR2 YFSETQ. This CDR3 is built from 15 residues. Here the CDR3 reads CASSLDQEGNSPLHF. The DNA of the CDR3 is TGCGCCAGCAGCTTGGACCAGGAGGGGAATTCACCCCTCCACTTT.

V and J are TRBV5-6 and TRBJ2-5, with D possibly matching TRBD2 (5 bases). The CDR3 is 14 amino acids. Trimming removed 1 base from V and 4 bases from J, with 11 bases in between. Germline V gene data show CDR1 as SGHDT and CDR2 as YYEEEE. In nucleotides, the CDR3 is TGTGCCAGCAGCTTGTTCCTAGCTAGAGAGACCCAGTACTTC. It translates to CASSLFLARETQYF.